The rows below give T cell receptor beta chains drawn from one sample of a study of TIL therapy for anti-PD-1-resistant metastatic lung cancer. The method was immunoSEQ multiplex PCR; TCRdb's version includes in-frame clones alone and lacks a portion of them. The sample has 95,000 or so clones, around 71% seen once; the top ten hold about 10%. The sample here was tumor tissue, taken at baseline. The receptors were sampled from a person between 25 and 80 years old with non-small cell lung cancer. CDR3s include the opening cysteine and the closing phenylalanine or tryptophan. The D gene is left open where the match is weak. A row's size may be missing; if present it is once, few, many or a size class.

-	TRBJ2-7	-	TRBV21-1	CASSKERTSGGQYEQYF	TGTGCCAGCAGCAAAGAACGGACTAGCGGGGGACAATACGAGCAGTACTTC
TRBD1	TRBJ2-7	-	TRBV27	CASSLSAGTGREQYF	TGTGCCAGCAGTTTATCGGCGGGGACAGGGAGAGAGCAGTACTTC
-	TRBJ1-2	-	TRBV20-1	CSATGTGYTF	TGCAGTGCTACAGGGACCGGCTACACCTTC
-	TRBJ2-5	-	TRBV5-1	CASSLGGGEETQYF	TGCGCCAGCAGCTTGGGAGGCGGGGAAGAGACCCAGTACTTC
TRBD2	TRBJ2-1	few	TRBV9	CASSPSGLAGRNEQFF	TGTGCCAGCAGCCCCTCTGGGCTAGCGGGACGCAATGAGCAGTTCTTC
-	TRBJ2-2	-	TRBV6-5	CASSYSIQGNTGELFF	TGTGCCAGCAGTTACTCGATCCAGGGGAACACCGGGGAGCTGTTTTTT
-	TRBJ2-5	-	TRBV5-1	CASSLALGRTQYF	TGCGCCAGCAGCTTGGCCCTGGGGAGGACCCAGTACTTC
TRBD1	TRBJ1-2	-	TRBV19	CASSNWGDSYGYTF	TGTGCCAGTAGTAATTGGGGGGACAGCTATGGCTACACCTTC
TRBD1	TRBJ1-2	-	TRBV4-1	CASSQDLSGTEYGYTF	TGCGCCAGCAGCCAAGATCTCTCCGGGACAGAGTATGGCTACACCTTC
TRBD1	TRBJ1-4	-	TRBV18	CASSQTGQAGKLFF	TGTGCCAGCTCACAGACCGGACAGGCTGGAAAACTGTTTTTT
-	TRBJ1-6	-	TRBV24-1	CATPLKGGYNSPLHF	TGTGCCACCCCCCTGAAGGGGGGATATAATTCACCCCTCCACTTT
TRBD2	TRBJ2-1	-	TRBV7-8	CASSLTSPFGGNEQFF	TGTGCCAGCAGCTTGACTAGCCCTTTTGGAGGCAATGAGCAGTTCTTC
TRBD1	TRBJ1-3	-	TRBV2	CASSPRGQAGNTIYF	TGTGCCAGCAGCCCAAGGGGACAGGCTGGAAACACCATATATTTT
TRBD1	TRBJ2-5	-	TRBV18	CASSPDRGQETQYF	TGTGCCAGCTCACCGGACAGGGGACAAGAGACCCAGTACTTC
TRBD2	TRBJ2-7	-	TRBV7-3	CASSRGGVQGEQYF	TGTGCCAGCAGTCGGGGAGGGGTCCAGGGCGAGCAGTACTTC
-	TRBJ1-1	-	TRBV12-5	CASGLNMNTEAFF	TGTGCTAGTGGTTTGAACATGAACACTGAAGCTTTCTTT
-	TRBJ1-1	-	TRBV11-3	CASSFKTGTEAFF	TGTGCCAGCAGCTTTAAGACAGGCACTGAAGCTTTCTTT
TRBD2	TRBJ2-2	few	TRBV5-5	CASSSTSGALPNTGELFF	TGTGCCAGCAGTTCGACTAGCGGGGCACTACCGAACACCGGGGAGCTGTTTTTT
TRBD1	TRBJ2-2	few	TRBV27	CASSLWGQGATGELFF	TGTGCCAGCAGTTTATGGGGGCAGGGGGCGACCGGGGAGCTGTTTTTT
-	TRBJ2-5	-	TRBV19	CASSIVRGGMQETQYF	TGTGCCAGTAGTATAGTAAGGGGTGGTATGCAAGAGACCCAGTACTTC
-	TRBJ2-7	few	TRBV28	CAVGGGYEQYF	TGTGCCGTTGGAGGGGGCTACGAGCAGTACTTC
TRBD2	TRBJ2-1	many	TRBV15	CATSRGGGSMGEQFF	TGTGCCACCAGCAGAGGCGGCGGGAGTATGGGTGAGCAGTTCTTC
-	TRBJ2-6	-	TRBV18	CASSPRNSEFSGANVLTF	TGTGCCAGCTCACCACGTAATTCAGAGTTCTCTGGGGCCAACGTCCTGACTTTC
-	TRBJ1-1	-	TRBV28	CAGSGHMNTEAFF	TGTGCCGGAAGTGGACACATGAACACTGAAGCTTTCTTT
-	TRBJ2-1	-	TRBV28	CASSLLRDRLVF	TGTGCCAGCAGTCTCCTCCGGGACCGCCTTGTCTTC
-	TRBJ1-6	-	TRBV9	CASSVAGDSYNSPLHF	TGTGCCAGCAGCGTAGCTGGAGACTCCTATAATTCACCCCTCCACTTT
TRBD1	TRBJ2-1	-	TRBV5-1	CASSSSNRGASYNEQFF	TGCGCCAGCAGCTCCTCGAACAGGGGAGCCTCCTACAATGAGCAGTTCTTC
TRBD1	TRBJ2-3	-	TRBV2	CASSDWTGGWGSDTQYF	TGTGCCAGCAGTGACTGGACAGGGGGCTGGGGGTCAGATACGCAGTATTTT
TRBD2	TRBJ2-3	few	TRBV7-2	CATRTSGGTDTQYF	TGTGCCACAAGGACTAGCGGGGGGACAGATACGCAGTATTTT
-	TRBJ1-3	few	TRBV5-6	CASSLVVSSSGNTIYF	TGTGCCAGCAGCTTGGTAGTCTCGAGCTCTGGAAACACCATATATTTT
-	TRBJ1-2	-	TRBV21-1	CASSKALKRTSVYHYGYTF	TGTGCCAGCAGCAAAGCGCTAAAGAGGACTTCGGTTTACCACTATGGCTACACCTTC
-	TRBJ1-5	-	TRBV15	CATSRDWQPQHF	TGTGCCACCAGCAGAGACTGGCAGCCCCAGCATTTT
TRBD1	TRBJ2-2	few	TRBV4-2	CASSQGTGNTGELFF	TGTGCCAGCAGCCAAGGGACAGGGAACACCGGGGAGCTGTTTTTT
TRBD1	TRBJ2-5	-	TRBV19	CASSNAKGGAETQYF	TGTGCCAGTAGTAACGCCAAAGGGGGCGCGGAGACCCAGTACTTC
TRBD1	TRBJ2-7	few	TRBV7-2	CASSLGDRGHEQYF	TGTGCCAGCAGCTTAGGAGACAGGGGGCACGAGCAGTACTTC